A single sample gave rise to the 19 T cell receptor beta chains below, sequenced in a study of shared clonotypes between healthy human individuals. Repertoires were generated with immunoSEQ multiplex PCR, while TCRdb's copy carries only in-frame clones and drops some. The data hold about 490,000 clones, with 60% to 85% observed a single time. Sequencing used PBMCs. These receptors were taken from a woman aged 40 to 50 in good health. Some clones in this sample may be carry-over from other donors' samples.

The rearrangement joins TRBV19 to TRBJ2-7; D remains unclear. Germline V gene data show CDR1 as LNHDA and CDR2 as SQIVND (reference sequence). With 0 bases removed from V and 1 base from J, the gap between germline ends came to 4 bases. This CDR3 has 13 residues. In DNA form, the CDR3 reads TGTGCCAGTAGTATAGACAGATCCTACGAGCAGTACTTC. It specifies CASSIDRSYEQYF.

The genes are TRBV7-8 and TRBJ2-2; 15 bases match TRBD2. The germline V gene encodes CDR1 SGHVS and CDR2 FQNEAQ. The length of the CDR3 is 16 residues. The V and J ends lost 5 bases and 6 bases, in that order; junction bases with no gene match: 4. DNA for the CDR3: TGTGCCAGCAGCCAAAGGACTAGCGGGAGGGCCGGGGAGCTGTTTTTT. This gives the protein CASSQRTSGRAGELFF.

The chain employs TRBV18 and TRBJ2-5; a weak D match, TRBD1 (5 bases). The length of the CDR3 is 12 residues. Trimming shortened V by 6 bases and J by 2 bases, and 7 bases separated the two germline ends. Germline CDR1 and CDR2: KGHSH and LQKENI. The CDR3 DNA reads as TGTGCCAGCTCGCGACAGCAAGAGACCCAGTACTTC. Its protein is CASSRQQETQYF.

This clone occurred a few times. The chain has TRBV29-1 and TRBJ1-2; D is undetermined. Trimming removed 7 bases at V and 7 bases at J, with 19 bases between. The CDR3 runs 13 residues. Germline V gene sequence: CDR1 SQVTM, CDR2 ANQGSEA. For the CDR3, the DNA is TGCAGCGCCTCTAGTGGAGGGATGCCTGGCTACACCTTC. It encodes CSASSGGMPGYTF.

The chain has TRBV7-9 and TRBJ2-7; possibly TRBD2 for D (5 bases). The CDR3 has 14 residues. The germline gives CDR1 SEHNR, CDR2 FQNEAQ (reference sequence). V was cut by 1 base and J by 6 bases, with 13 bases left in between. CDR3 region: CASSLVNYRGEQYF. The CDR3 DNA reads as TGTGCCAGCAGCTTAGTGAACTACCGGGGCGAGCAGTACTTC.

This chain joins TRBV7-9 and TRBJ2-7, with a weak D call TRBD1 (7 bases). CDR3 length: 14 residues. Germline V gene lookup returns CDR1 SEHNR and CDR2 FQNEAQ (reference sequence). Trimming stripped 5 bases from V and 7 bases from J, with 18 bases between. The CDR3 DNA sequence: TGTGCCAGCAGCCGCGGGACAGAGAATGAGGAGCAGTACTTC. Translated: CASSRGTENEEQYF.

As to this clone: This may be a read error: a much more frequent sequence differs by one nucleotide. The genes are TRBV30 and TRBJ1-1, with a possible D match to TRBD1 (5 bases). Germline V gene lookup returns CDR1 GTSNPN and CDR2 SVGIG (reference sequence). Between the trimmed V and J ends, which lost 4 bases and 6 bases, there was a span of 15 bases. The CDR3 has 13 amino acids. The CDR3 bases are TGTGCCTGGACCGAATCGGGGCACGCTGAAGCTTTCTTT. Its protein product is CAWTESGHAEAFF.

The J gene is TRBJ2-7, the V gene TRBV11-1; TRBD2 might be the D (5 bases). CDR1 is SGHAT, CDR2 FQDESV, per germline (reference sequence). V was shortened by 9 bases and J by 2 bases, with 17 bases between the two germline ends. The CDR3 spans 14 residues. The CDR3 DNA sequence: TGTGCCAGTGCCAGGCAATCGCGGGCCTACGAGCAGTACTTC. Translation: CASARQSRAYEQYF. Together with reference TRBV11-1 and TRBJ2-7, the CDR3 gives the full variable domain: EAEVAQSPRYKITEKSQAVAFWCDPISGHATLYWYRQILGQGPELLVQFQDESVVDDSQLPKDRFSAERLKGVDSTLKIQPAELGDSAMYLCASARQSRAYEQYFGPGTRLTVT.

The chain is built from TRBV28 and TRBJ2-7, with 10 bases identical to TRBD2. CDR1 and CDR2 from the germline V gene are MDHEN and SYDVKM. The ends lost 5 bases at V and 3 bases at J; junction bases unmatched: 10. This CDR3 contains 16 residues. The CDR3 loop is CASSPQPGLARYEQYF. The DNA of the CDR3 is TGTGCCAGCAGTCCCCAACCGGGACTAGCGCGCTACGAGCAGTACTTC.

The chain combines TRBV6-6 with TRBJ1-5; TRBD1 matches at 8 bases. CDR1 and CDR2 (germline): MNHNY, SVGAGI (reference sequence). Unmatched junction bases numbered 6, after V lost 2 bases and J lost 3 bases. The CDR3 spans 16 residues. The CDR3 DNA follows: TGTGCCAGCAGTTACCCTCGGACAGGGTACAATCAGCCCCAGCATTTT. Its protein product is CASSYPRTGYNQPQHF.

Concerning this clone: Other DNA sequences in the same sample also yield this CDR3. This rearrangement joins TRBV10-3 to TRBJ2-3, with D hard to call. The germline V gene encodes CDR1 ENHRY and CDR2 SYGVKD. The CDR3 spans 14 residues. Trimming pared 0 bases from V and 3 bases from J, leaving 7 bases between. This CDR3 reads CAISESTATDTQYF. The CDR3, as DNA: TGTGCCATCAGTGAGTCTACCGCAACAGATACGCAGTATTTT.

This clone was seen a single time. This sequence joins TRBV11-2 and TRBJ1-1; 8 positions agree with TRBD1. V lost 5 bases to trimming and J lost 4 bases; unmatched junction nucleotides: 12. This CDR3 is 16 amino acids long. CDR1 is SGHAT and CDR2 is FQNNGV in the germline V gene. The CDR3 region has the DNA TGTGCCAGCAGCCAAGGGACAGGTGGTGGGGGCACTGAAGCTTTCTTT. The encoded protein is CASSQGTGGGGTEAFF.

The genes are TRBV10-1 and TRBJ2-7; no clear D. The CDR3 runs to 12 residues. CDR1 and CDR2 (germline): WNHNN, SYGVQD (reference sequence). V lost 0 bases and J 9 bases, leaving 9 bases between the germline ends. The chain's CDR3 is CASSESGLAQYF. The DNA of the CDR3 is TGCGCCAGCAGTGAGTCAGGCTTAGCGCAGTACTTC.

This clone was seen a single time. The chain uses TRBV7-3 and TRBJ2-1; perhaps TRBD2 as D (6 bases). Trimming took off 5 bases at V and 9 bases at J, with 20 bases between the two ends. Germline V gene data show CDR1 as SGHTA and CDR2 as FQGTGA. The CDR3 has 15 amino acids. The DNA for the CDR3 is TGTGCCAGCAGCACCGGGGATGGCCGGCGGGGTGAGCAGTTCTTC. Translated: CASSTGDGRRGEQFF.

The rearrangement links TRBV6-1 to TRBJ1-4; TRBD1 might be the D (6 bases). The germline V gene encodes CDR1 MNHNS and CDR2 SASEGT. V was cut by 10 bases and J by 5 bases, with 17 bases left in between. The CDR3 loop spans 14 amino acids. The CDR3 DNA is TGTGCCACCCGTGGACAGCGTCTAAATGAAAAACTGTTTTTT. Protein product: CATRGQRLNEKLFF.

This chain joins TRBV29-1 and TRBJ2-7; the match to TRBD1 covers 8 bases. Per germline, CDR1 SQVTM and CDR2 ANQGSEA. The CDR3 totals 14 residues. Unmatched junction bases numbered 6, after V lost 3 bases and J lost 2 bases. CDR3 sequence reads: CSVEADRGTYEQYF. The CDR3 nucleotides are TGCAGCGTTGAGGCTGACAGGGGTACCTACGAGCAGTACTTC.

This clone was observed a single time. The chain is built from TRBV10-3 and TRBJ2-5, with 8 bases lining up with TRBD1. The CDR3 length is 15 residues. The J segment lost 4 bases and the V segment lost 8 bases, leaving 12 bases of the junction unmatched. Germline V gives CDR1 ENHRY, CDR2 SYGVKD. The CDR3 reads CAIGGETGDIETQYF. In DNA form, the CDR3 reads TGTGCCATCGGAGGAGAGACAGGGGATATAGAGACCCAGTACTTC.

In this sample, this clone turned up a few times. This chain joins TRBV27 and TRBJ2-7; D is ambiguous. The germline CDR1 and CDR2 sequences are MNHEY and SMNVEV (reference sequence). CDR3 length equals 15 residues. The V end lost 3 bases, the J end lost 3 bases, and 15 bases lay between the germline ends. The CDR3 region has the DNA TGTGCCAGCAGTTTTAGTAACGGAAGGAGCTACGAGCAGTACTTC. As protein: CASSFSNGRSYEQYF.

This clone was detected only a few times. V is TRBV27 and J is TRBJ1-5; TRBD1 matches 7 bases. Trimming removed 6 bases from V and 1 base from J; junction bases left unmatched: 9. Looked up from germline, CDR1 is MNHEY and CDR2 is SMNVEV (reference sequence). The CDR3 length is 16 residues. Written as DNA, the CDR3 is TGTGCCAGCAGAGACCTCCGGGACAGCAGCAATCAGCCCCAGCATTTT. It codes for CASRDLRDSSNQPQHF.